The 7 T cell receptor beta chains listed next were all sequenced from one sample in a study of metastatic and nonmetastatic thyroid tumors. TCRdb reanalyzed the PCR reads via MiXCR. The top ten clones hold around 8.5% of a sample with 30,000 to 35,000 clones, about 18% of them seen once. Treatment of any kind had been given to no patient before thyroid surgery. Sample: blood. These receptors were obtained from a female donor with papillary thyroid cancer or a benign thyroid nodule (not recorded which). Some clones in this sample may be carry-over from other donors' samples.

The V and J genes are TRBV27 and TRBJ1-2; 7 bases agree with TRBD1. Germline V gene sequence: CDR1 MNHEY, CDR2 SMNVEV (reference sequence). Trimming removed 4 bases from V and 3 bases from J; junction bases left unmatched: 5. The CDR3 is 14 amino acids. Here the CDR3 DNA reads TGTGCCAGCAGTTCCCCGACAGGGTACTATGGCTACACCTTC. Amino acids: CASSSPTGYYGYTF.

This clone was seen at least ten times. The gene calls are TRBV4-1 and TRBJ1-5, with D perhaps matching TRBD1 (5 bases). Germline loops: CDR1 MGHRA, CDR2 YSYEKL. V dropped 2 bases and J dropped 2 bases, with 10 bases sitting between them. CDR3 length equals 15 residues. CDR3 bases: TGCGCCAGCAGCCAACGGGACGCTGGCAATCAGCCCCAGCATTTT. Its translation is CASSQRDAGNQPQHF.

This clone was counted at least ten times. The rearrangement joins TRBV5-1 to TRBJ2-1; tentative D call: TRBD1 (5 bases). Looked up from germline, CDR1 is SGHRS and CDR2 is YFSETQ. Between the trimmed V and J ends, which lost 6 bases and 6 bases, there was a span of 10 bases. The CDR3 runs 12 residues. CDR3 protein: CASNQGGNEQFF. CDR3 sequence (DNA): TGCGCCAGCAACCAGGGTGGCAATGAGCAGTTCTTC. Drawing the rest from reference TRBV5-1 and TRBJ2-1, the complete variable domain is KAGVTQTPRYLIKTRGQQVTLSCSPISGHRSVSWYQQTPGQGLQFLFEYFSETQRNKGNFPGRFSGRQFSNSRSEMNVSTLELGDSALYLCASNQGGNEQFFGPGTRLTVL.

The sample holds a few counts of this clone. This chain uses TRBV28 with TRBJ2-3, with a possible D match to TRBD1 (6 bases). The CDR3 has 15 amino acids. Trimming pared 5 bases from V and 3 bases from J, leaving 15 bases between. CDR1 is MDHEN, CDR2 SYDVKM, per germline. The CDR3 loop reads CASSKQGLRTDTQYF. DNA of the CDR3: TGTGCCAGCAGTAAACAGGGCTTGCGGACAGATACGCAGTATTTT.

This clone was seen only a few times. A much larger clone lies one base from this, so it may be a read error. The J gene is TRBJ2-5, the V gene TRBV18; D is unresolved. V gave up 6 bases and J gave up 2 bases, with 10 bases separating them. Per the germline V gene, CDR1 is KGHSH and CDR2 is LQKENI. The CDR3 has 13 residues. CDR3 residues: CASSATGQETQYF. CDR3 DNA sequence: TGTGCCAGCTCCGCGACTGGTCAAGAGACCCAGTACTTC.

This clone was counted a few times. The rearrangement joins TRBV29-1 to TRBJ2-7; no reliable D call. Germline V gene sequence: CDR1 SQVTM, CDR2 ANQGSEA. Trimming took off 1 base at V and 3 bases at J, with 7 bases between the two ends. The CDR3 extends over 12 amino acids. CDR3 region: CSVEVSSYEQYF. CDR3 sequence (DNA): TGCAGCGTTGAAGTGAGCAGCTACGAGCAGTACTTC.

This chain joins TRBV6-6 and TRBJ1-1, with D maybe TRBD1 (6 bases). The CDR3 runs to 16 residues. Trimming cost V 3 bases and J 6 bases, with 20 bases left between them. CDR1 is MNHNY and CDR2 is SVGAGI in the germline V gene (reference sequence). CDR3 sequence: CASSYYSSGEGAEAFF. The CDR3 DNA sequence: TGTGCCAGCAGTTATTACTCCTCAGGGGAAGGGGCTGAAGCTTTCTTT.